This is a list of T cell receptor beta chains from one sample in a study of blood T cell repertoires in COVID-19. The data were produced by immunoSEQ multiplex PCR, yet TCRdb's version contains in-frame clones alone and is incomplete. The sample includes 150,000 to 160,000 clones, more than 85% of them seen just once. Material for sequencing was peripheral blood. The source is a woman aged 65 to 85 with acute or convalescent COVID-19. The CDR3 runs from the conserved cysteine through the conserved F or W. A D gene is named only where the DNA matches it firmly. Expanded clones are given a class, and other clones once, few, many or no size at all.

size	D	J	V	length	CDR3	DNA
-	TRBD1	TRBJ2-7	TRBV27	14	CASAPGTGGREQYF	TGTGCCAGCGCACCGGGGACAGGGGGACGCGAGCAGTACTTC
-	TRBD1	TRBJ1-1	TRBV2	14	CASRPTGLGTEAFF	TGTGCCAGCAGACCGACAGGGCTGGGCACTGAAGCTTTCTTT
-	TRBD2	TRBJ2-1	TRBV7-9	14	CASSLRGDYNEQFF	TGTGCCAGCAGCTTACGGGGGGACTACAATGAGCAGTTCTTC
-	TRBD2	TRBJ2-2	TRBV7-3	16	CASSLGTSGRSGELFF	TGTGCCAGCAGCTTGGGAACTAGCGGAAGAAGCGGGGAGCTGTTTTTT
-	TRBD1	TRBJ1-4	TRBV18	17	CASSPRRADRGNEKLFF	TGTGCCAGCTCACCACGTAGAGCGGACAGGGGCAATGAAAAACTGTTTTTT
-	-	TRBJ1-1	TRBV12-3/TRBV12-4	13	CASSEQGYTEAFF	TGTGCCAGCAGTGAACAGGGTTACACTGAAGCTTTCTTT
-	TRBD1	TRBJ1-4	TRBV7-2	17	CASSRDSTPVRNEKLFF	TGTGCCAGCAGCCGGGACAGCACTCCCGTAAGAAATGAAAAACTGTTTTTT
-	-	TRBJ1-1	TRBV7-2	14	CATSNRDKNTEAFF	TGTGCCACCTCAAACCGAGACAAGAACACTGAAGCTTTCTTT
once	TRBD2	TRBJ2-3	TRBV7-2	19	CASSATPTTSGSSTDTQYF	TGTGCCAGCAGCGCCACCCCCACGACTAGCGGGTCTAGCACAGATACGCAGTATTTT
-	-	TRBJ1-5	TRBV10-1	13	CASSAGPNQPQHF	TGCGCCAGCAGTGCAGGTCCGAATCAGCCCCAGCATTTT
-	-	TRBJ1-2	TRBV5-1	15	CASSPGQRANYGYTF	TGCGCCAGCAGCCCCGGACAGAGAGCTAACTATGGCTACACCTTC
-	-	TRBJ2-3	TRBV27	12	CASSPSLSTQYF	TGTGCCAGCAGCCCATCCCTATCTACGCAGTATTTT
-	-	TRBJ2-6	TRBV11-3	15	CASSLGSSGANVLTF	TGTGCCAGCAGCTTAGGGAGCTCTGGGGCCAACGTCCTGACTTTC
-	-	TRBJ2-2	TRBV19	17	CASSIAALAEYTGELFF	TGTGCCAGTAGTATAGCCGCCCTCGCCGAGTACACCGGGGAGCTGTTTTTT
-	TRBD1	TRBJ1-3	TRBV6-5	14	CASYRGRPGNTIYF	TGTGCCAGCTACAGGGGGCGCCCTGGAAACACCATATATTTT
-	TRBD1	TRBJ1-6	TRBV7-2	15	CASSPQTGGKSALHF	TGTGCCAGCAGCCCTCAGACAGGGGGGAAGTCGGCCCTCCACTTT
-	-	TRBJ2-3	TRBV6-2/TRBV6-3	16	CASSYSVAVSTDTQYF	TGTGCCAGCAGTTACTCAGTAGCGGTCAGCACAGATACGCAGTATTTT
-	-	TRBJ2-1	TRBV6-2/TRBV6-3	12	CASSLQYNEQFF	TGTGCCAGCAGTTTACAATACAATGAGCAGTTCTTC
once	-	TRBJ2-1	TRBV3-1/TRBV3-2	15	CASSQDGGVYNEQFF	TGTGCCAGCAGCCAAGACGGCGGCGTCTACAATGAGCAGTTCTTC
-	-	TRBJ1-5	TRBV7-2	14	CASSWDTTNQPQHF	TGTGCCAGCAGCTGGGACACAACCAATCAGCCCCAGCATTTT
-	-	TRBJ2-1	TRBV11-3	15	CASSLGGDYGGEQFF	TGTGCCAGCAGCTTAGGCGGGGATTACGGGGGTGAGCAGTTCTTC
-	-	TRBJ1-1	TRBV2	15	CASSEEGTNGYEAFF	TGTGCCAGCAGTGAAGAAGGGACAAACGGTTATGAAGCTTTCTTT
-	-	TRBJ1-5	TRBV27	12	CASPTGDQPQHF	TGTGCCAGCCCCACGGGAGATCAGCCCCAGCATTTT
-	TRBD2	TRBJ2-5	TRBV18	19	CASSPTPGTSPQVVETQYF	TGTGCCAGCTCACCGACGCCCGGGACTAGCCCCCAAGTGGTTGAGACCCAGTACTTC
-	TRBD1	TRBJ1-1	TRBV3-1/TRBV3-2	17	CASSQVDRGRRRTEAFF	TGTGCCAGCAGCCAAGTGGACAGGGGGCGCAGGAGGACTGAAGCTTTCTTT
-	TRBD2	TRBJ2-5	TRBV6-5	16	CASSYSISGGQETQYF	TGTGCCAGCAGTTACTCGATAAGCGGGGGCCAAGAGACCCAGTACTTC
-	TRBD1	TRBJ1-2	TRBV5-8	14	CASSWNRGNYGYTF	TGTGCCAGCAGCTGGAACAGGGGTAACTATGGCTACACCTTC
-	TRBD1	TRBJ2-5	TRBV5-1	15	CASSLADRGWETQYF	TGCGCCAGCAGCTTGGCCGACAGGGGGTGGGAGACCCAGTACTTC
-	-	TRBJ2-5	TRBV10-3	14	CAISGPGARETQYF	TGTGCCATCAGTGGGCCGGGAGCTCGAGAGACCCAGTACTTC
-	TRBD1	TRBJ1-5	TRBV19	15	CASTDGQGRNQPQHF	TGTGCCAGTACCGACGGACAGGGGAGGAATCAGCCCCAGCATTTT
-	-	TRBJ1-5	TRBV7-2	12	CASSPFGQPQHF	TGTGCCAGCAGCCCCTTCGGGCAGCCCCAGCATTTT
-	TRBD2	TRBJ2-7	TRBV10-1	14	CASSDGGGAYEQYF	TGCGCCAGCAGTGACGGCGGGGGGGCGTACGAGCAGTACTTC
-	TRBD1	TRBJ1-6	TRBV7-2	14	CASSFGDSNSPLHF	TGTGCCAGCAGCTTCGGGGACAGTAATTCACCCCTCCACTTT
-	TRBD2	TRBJ2-5	TRBV5-1	16	CASSLMGLAGRETQYF	TGCGCCAGCAGCTTGATGGGACTAGCGGGGCGAGAGACCCAGTACTTC
-	TRBD1	TRBJ1-5	TRBV23-1	16	CASSLGGQGGNQPQHF	TGCGCCAGCAGTCTCGGGGGACAGGGAGGCAATCAGCCCCAGCATTTT
-	-	TRBJ1-1	TRBV10-3	12	CAIATGNTEAFF	TGTGCCATCGCAACAGGGAACACTGAAGCTTTCTTT
-	TRBD1	TRBJ2-5	TRBV6-5	14	CASRTGGYGKTQYF	TGTGCCAGCAGAACAGGGGGCTACGGGAAGACCCAGTACTTC
-	-	TRBJ2-3	TRBV5-1	14	CASSFGGGTDTQYF	TGCGCCAGCAGCTTCGGGGGAGGAACAGATACGCAGTATTTT
-	-	TRBJ2-4	TRBV1	19	CTSSRLISGALYSQDIQYF	TGCACCAGCAGCCGATTAATAAGTGGGGCGCTATATAGCCAGGACATTCAGTACTTC
-	TRBD1	TRBJ1-4	TRBV29-1	12	CSVGQGREKLFF	TGCAGCGTTGGACAGGGGCGGGAAAAACTGTTTTTT
-	TRBD1	TRBJ1-6	TRBV27	15	CASSKWKGAYSPPHF	TGTGCCAGCAGTAAATGGAAGGGGGCCTATTCACCCCCCCACTTT
once	-	TRBJ1-2	TRBV2	11	CASISSTEQTF	TGTGCCAGCATTTCTAGCACGGAGCAGACCTTC
-	-	TRBJ1-5	TRBV18	13	CASSPTEYQPQHF	TGTGCCAGCTCACCGACAGAATATCAGCCCCAGCATTTT
-	TRBD1	TRBJ1-4	TRBV6-1	15	CASSEIGTGGEKLFF	TGTGCCAGCAGTGAAATCGGGACAGGGGGTGAAAAACTGTTTTTT
-	-	TRBJ2-2	TRBV19	12	CASYVRSGELFF	TGTGCCTCCTATGTGCGGAGCGGGGAGCTGTTTTTT
-	-	TRBJ1-2	TRBV30	12	CAWGPSPGGYTF	TGTGCCTGGGGACCGTCCCCCGGGGGCTACACCTTC
-	TRBD2	TRBJ2-3	TRBV12-5	18	CAADPSGRGAGGTDTQYF	TGTGCCGCGGATCCTAGCGGGAGAGGGGCCGGAGGCACAGATACGCAGTATTTT
-	TRBD2	TRBJ2-3	TRBV11-3	15	CASSLGLAVTDTQYF	TGTGCCAGCAGCTTAGGACTAGCAGTTACAGATACGCAGTATTTT
-	-	TRBJ2-4	TRBV20-1	11	CSAPEANIQYF	TGCAGTGCTCCCGAAGCCAACATTCAGTACTTC
-	-	TRBJ2-4	TRBV27	15	CASSSDRLAKNIQYF	TGTGCCAGCAGTTCGGACAGACTAGCCAAAAACATTCAGTACTTC
-	TRBD1	TRBJ1-6	TRBV18	15	CASSPGTGVNSPLHF	TGTGCCAGCTCACCCGGGACAGGGGTTAATTCACCCCTCCACTTT
-	TRBD1	TRBJ1-1	TRBV24-1	13	CATRGTGASEAFF	TGTGCCACCAGGGGGACAGGGGCAAGTGAAGCTTTCTTT
-	TRBD1	TRBJ2-5	TRBV5-6	14	CASSHTGGQETQYF	TGTGCCAGCAGCCATACAGGGGGCCAAGAGACCCAGTACTTC
-	-	TRBJ2-6	TRBV19	16	CASTGTTSPGANVLTF	TGTGCCAGTACCGGGACAACCTCCCCTGGGGCCAACGTCCTGACTTTC
-	-	TRBJ1-3	TRBV7-9	15	CASSLGSQGTNTIYF	TGTGCCAGCAGCTTAGGTTCGCAGGGTACAAACACCATATATTTT
few	-	TRBJ2-5	TRBV28	13	CASREQGPETQYF	TGTGCCAGCAGAGAACAGGGACCAGAGACCCAGTACTTC